The present entry profiles one T cell receptor (beta chain) with its context. The CDR3 is 13 residues long. Germline CDR1 reads SGHKS; CDR2 reads YYEKEE (reference sequence). The V gene end was trimmed by 5 bases and the J gene end by 2 bases; junction bases not matched to a gene: 2. Generated by immunoSEQ multiplex PCR, the TCRdb table keeps only in-frame clones and is missing some. Of fewer than 45,000 clones detected, over 80% appear once; the ten largest clones hold over 9%. The sample is drawn from a study of blood T cell repertoires in COVID-19. The receptor was isolated from a man of 80 years or more with active COVID-19. The chain links TRBV5-5 to TRBJ2-5; 8 bases align to TRBD2. The material sequenced was peripheral blood. The CDR3 DNA follows: TGTGCCAGCAGTACTAGCGGACAAGAGACCCAGTACTTC. Its protein is CASSTSGQETQYF.